The 31 T cell receptor beta chains below all came from one sample that was sequenced in a study of T cells after yellow fever vaccination. MiXCR was run by TCRdb on the 5' RACE reads, yielding one entry per CDR3 protein. The repertoire consists of some 96,000 distinct CDR3 sequences, with 8.9% occurring once and the leading ten covering around a sixth. The material was CD8+ T cells not binding an NS4B(214-222) dextramer, sorted from PBMCs, obtained roughly 15 days after the first yellow fever vaccination. The receptors come from a man between 18 and 29 years old who received the YFV17D yellow fever vaccine.

This clonotype was counted at least ten times. The gene calls are TRBV4-3 and TRBJ2-7; 8 bases agree with TRBD1. This CDR3 is built from 14 residues. Per the germline V gene, CDR1 is LGHNA and CDR2 is YSLEER. V lost 3 bases to trimming and J lost 3 bases; unmatched junction nucleotides: 4. The CDR3 spells CASSQGTGDYEQYF. The CDR3 nucleotides are TGCGCCAGCAGCCAGGGGACAGGCGACTACGAGCAGTACTTC.

This clonotype was observed a handful of times. The chain recombines TRBV29-1 with TRBJ2-1; 12 bases match TRBD2. The V gene's germline CDR1 is SQVTM and CDR2 ANQGSEA. V lost 7 bases, J lost 8 bases, and 9 bases stayed unmatched. The CDR3 has 14 residues. CDR3 loop: CSAVGLAGGHEQFF. Written as DNA, the CDR3 is TGCAGCGCCGTAGGGCTAGCGGGGGGGCATGAGCAGTTCTTC.

This clonotype was seen only a few times. J is TRBJ2-1 and V is TRBV4-3, with D uncertain. V was pared by 0 bases and J by 6 bases, with 12 bases between. The CDR3 loop spans 15 amino acids. In germline, CDR1 is LGHNA, CDR2 YSLEER. The CDR3 sequence: CASSQDSTRFNEQFF. The CDR3 nucleotides read TGCGCCAGCAGCCAAGACAGTACCCGGTTCAATGAGCAGTTCTTC.

The V gene is TRBV4-1, the J gene TRBJ1-6, with a tentative D call TRBD1 (5 bases). CDR1 MGHRA and CDR2 YSYEKL come from the germline V gene. The CDR3 covers 15 residues. Trimming left V 0 bases short and J 7 bases short, with 10 bases between. The CDR3 sequence is CASSQDGGKNSPLHF. The CDR3 nucleotides are TGCGCCAGCAGCCAAGACGGGGGGAAAAATTCACCCCTCCACTTT.

This clonotype has only a few counts. The chain uses TRBV20-1 and TRBJ2-7, with a tentative D call TRBD2 (5 bases). CDR1 is DFQATT and CDR2 is SNEGSKA in the germline V gene (reference sequence). The CDR3 loop spans 13 amino acids. The V end was cut by 4 bases, the J end by 2 bases, with 12 bases between. The CDR3 DNA sequence: TGCAGTGCTAAGTCTGGGGAGACCTACGAGCAGTACGTC. Translating gives CSAKSGETYEQYV.

A remark on this clonotype: The junction differs from germline at one of its ends, possibly a read error. The chain employs TRBV4-1 and TRBJ1-2; the D is unclear. This CDR3 spans 15 amino acids. CDR1 MGHRA and CDR2 YSYEKL come from the germline V gene. This CDR3 is CASTWRIGSNYRYTF. CDR3 nucleotides: TGCGCCAGCACATGGCGTATAGGAAGCAACTATCGCTACACCTTC.

This clonotype appeared a few times. This sequence joins TRBV7-9 and TRBJ2-7; 7 bases are shared with TRBD2. Germline assignment: CDR1 SEHNR and CDR2 FQNEAQ (reference sequence). J gave up 0 bases and V 4 bases, and 3 bases lay outside the gene matches. This CDR3 has 14 residues. CDR3 bases: TGTGCCAGCAGCTCTCCGGGAGGCTCCTACGAGCAGTACTTC. Encoded protein: CASSSPGGSYEQYF.

The chain joins TRBV4-3 to TRBJ2-1; 7 positions match TRBD2. Losses at the gene ends were 6 bases for V and 2 bases for J; bases not matched to a gene: 7. Germline V gene data show CDR1 as LGHNA and CDR2 as YSLEER. CDR3 size: 15 residues. The CDR3 spells CASRRSAGAYNEQFF. The CDR3 DNA is TGCGCCAGCAGGCGGTCTGCGGGGGCCTACAATGAGCAGTTCTTC.

The chain combines TRBV6-6 with TRBJ2-5, with TRBD1 as a possible D gene (6 bases). CDR3 length equals 11 residues. In germline, CDR1 is MNHNY, CDR2 SVGAGI (reference sequence). V was trimmed by 2 bases and J by 10 bases, leaving 8 bases between them. CDR3 coding DNA: TGTGCCAGCAGTTACGGGGGCGGCCAGTACTTC. It specifies CASSYGGGQYF.

In its sample, this clonotype was seen a few times. V and J are TRBV24-1 and TRBJ2-1, with 8 bases lining up with TRBD1. The junction had 8 bases not matched to a gene; V was cut back by 5 bases and J by 0 bases. The germline V gene has CDR1 KGHDR and CDR2 SFDVKD. The CDR3 sequence is 17 residues long. CDR3 amino acids: CATSAHGTGDSYNEQFF. CDR3 in DNA: TGTGCCACCAGTGCTCACGGGACAGGAGACTCCTACAATGAGCAGTTCTTC.

V is TRBV6-1 and J is TRBJ1-6, with D hard to call. The CDR3 contains 13 residues. Per the germline V gene, CDR1 is MNHNS and CDR2 is SASEGT. Trimming took 3 bases from V and 8 from J, leaving 8 bases between them. This CDR3 reads CASSDRWDSPLHF. Written as DNA, the CDR3 is TGTGCCAGCAGTGATCGGTGGGATTCACCCCTCCACTTT.

V is TRBV10-3 and J is TRBJ2-7; the match to TRBD2 covers 7 bases. From germline, CDR1 is ENHRY and CDR2 SYGVKD. The CDR3 is 14 residues long. J was trimmed by 6 bases and V by 1 base; bases with no gene match: 6. CDR3 in amino acids: CAISELGGGPEQYF. The CDR3, as DNA: TGTGCCATCAGTGAGTTGGGGGGGGGACCCGAGCAGTACTTC.

J is TRBJ2-3 and V is TRBV11-2; TRBD2 agrees at 13 bases. CDR3 length equals 19 residues. The J segment lost 6 bases and the V segment lost 5 bases, leaving 17 bases of the junction unmatched. Germline CDR1 is SGHAT and CDR2 is FQNNGV. The DNA of the CDR3 is TGTGCCAGCAGCGGGGAGGGACTAGCGGGGTCCTCCCCCTGGGATACGCAGTATTTT. Translation gives CASSGEGLAGSSPWDTQYF.

This clonotype was seen a few times. The gene calls are TRBV5-6 and TRBJ2-5, with D perhaps TRBD2 (5 bases). This CDR3 region has 11 residues. V was shortened by 4 bases and J by 5 bases, with 6 bases between the two germline ends. CDR1 and CDR2 from the germline V gene are SGHDT and YYEEEE. The CDR3 sequence: CASSQRETQYF. CDR3 nucleotide sequence: TGTGCCAGCAGCCAGCGGGAGACCCAGTACTTC.

In this sample, this clonotype turned up many times. This rearrangement joins TRBV25-1 to TRBJ2-7, with TRBD1 matching 7 bases. There are 13 residues in the CDR3. CDR1 and CDR2 from the germline V gene are MGHDK and SYGVNS. V dropped 4 bases and J dropped 5; count of bases not matched to a gene: 5. The CDR3 spells CASSGTGSHEQYF. DNA for the CDR3: TGTGCCAGCAGTGGGACAGGAAGCCACGAGCAGTACTTC.

The chain couples TRBV20-1 to TRBJ1-1; 10 positions agree with TRBD1. The junction had 9 bases not matched to a gene; V was cut back by 5 bases and J by 3 bases. Germline-derived CDR1 and CDR2 are DFQATT and SNEGSKA (reference sequence). The CDR3 spans 15 residues. The CDR3 here is CSAPRKGQGYTEAFF. The CDR3 DNA reads as TGCAGTGCTCCCAGGAAGGGACAGGGGTACACTGAAGCTTTCTTT.

This clonotype was seen a handful of times. The chain employs TRBV11-2 and TRBJ1-2; D is ambiguous. V was trimmed by 1 base and J by 3 bases, leaving 15 bases between them. This CDR3 has 16 amino acids. From germline, CDR1 is SGHAT and CDR2 FQNNGV. The CDR3 nucleotides are TGTGCCAGCAGCTTAGTAACAGACCACCCCGACTATGGCTACACCTTC. Protein sequence: CASSLVTDHPDYGYTF.

J is TRBJ1-1 and V is TRBV28; tentative D call: TRBD1 (6 bases). The CDR3 covers 11 residues. V was trimmed by 6 bases and J by 11 bases, leaving 13 bases between them. From germline, CDR1 is MDHEN and CDR2 SYDVKM. CDR3 protein: CASSFTGRAFF. CDR3 coding DNA: TGTGCCAGCAGCTTCACAGGGAGGGCTTTCTTT. Together with reference TRBV28 and TRBJ1-1, the CDR3 gives the full variable domain: DVKVTQSSRYLVKRTGEKVFLECVQDMDHENMFWYRQDPGLGLRLIYFSYDVKMKEKGDIPEGYSVSREKKERFSLILESASTNQTSMYLCASSFTGRAFFGQGTRLTVV.

Ten or more counts support this clonotype. The V call is TRBV29-1, the J call TRBJ1-1; D perhaps matches TRBD1 (5 bases). Trimming took off 3 bases at V and 14 bases at J, with 22 bases between the two ends. Germline loops: CDR1 SQVTM, CDR2 ANQGSEA. This CDR3 comprises 13 residues. The CDR3 loop reads CSVETAYNREVFF. In nucleotides, the CDR3 is TGCAGCGTTGAGACAGCCTACAACCGGGAAGTGTTCTTT.

This clonotype showed up many times. CDR3 loop: CASSLSDGYGYTF. For the CDR3, the DNA is TGTGCCAGCAGTTTATCTGACGGCTATGGCTACACCTTC. The chain couples TRBV27 to TRBJ1-2; D is unclear. This CDR3 is 13 amino acids long. V lost 0 bases and J lost 4, with 6 bases in between. Germline assignment: CDR1 MNHEY and CDR2 SMNVEV (reference sequence).

This clonotype came up a few times. The chain is built from TRBV4-3 and TRBJ2-1, with D uncertain. Germline V gives CDR1 LGHNA, CDR2 YSLEER. CDR3 length: 18 amino acids. Trimming left V 0 bases short and J 6 bases short, with 21 bases between. The CDR3 nucleotides read TGCGCCAGCAGCCAAGAATGGATAATGGACGCGGCGTCCAATGAGCAGTTCTTC. Its protein product is CASSQEWIMDAASNEQFF.

The chain recombines TRBV29-1 with TRBJ2-1, with a weak D call TRBD2 (6 bases). CDR3 length: 14 amino acids. The V end lost 8 bases, the J end lost 4 bases, and 18 bases lay between the germline ends. The germline CDR1 and CDR2 sequences are SQVTM and ANQGSEA. The CDR3 spells CSFLHRDFYNEQFF. The CDR3 DNA follows: TGCAGCTTCCTTCACCGGGACTTTTACAATGAGCAGTTCTTC.

This sequence joins TRBV6-2 or TRBV6-3 and TRBJ1-2, with 9 nucleotides matching TRBD1. CDR3 length: 15 residues. From germline, CDR1 is MNHEY and CDR2 SVGEGT. Germline trimming cut 7 bases from V and 6 bases from J; bases unmatched to any gene: 12. The CDR3 sequence: CASTDPGQGIHGYTF. CDR3 bases: TGTGCCAGCACCGATCCGGGACAGGGCATTCATGGCTACACCTTC.

Only one count was recorded for this clonotype. The chain carries TRBV6-1 and TRBJ1-6; perhaps TRBD1 as D (5 bases). This CDR3 contains 15 residues. Germline V CDR1 and CDR2: MNHNS, SASEGT. Trimming took off 6 bases at V and 10 bases at J, with 19 bases between the two ends. The CDR3 DNA reads as TGTGCCAGCAGACAGGACCCGGGGTTTGAGTCACCCCTCCACTTT. This sequence encodes CASRQDPGFESPLHF.

This clonotype was seen only a few times. V and J are TRBV12-3 or TRBV12-4 and TRBJ1-1; tentative D call: TRBD1 (5 bases). The CDR3 has 14 residues. V lost 0 bases and J lost 1, with 6 bases in between. The CDR3: CASSLAGANTEAFF. The CDR3 nucleotides are TGTGCCAGCAGTTTAGCAGGGGCGAACACTGAAGCTTTCTTT.

The CDR3 sequence is CATSRRYGADLGEQFF. CDR3 bases: TGTGCCACCAGCCGCCGGTACGGGGCCGACTTAGGTGAGCAGTTCTTC. V usage is TRBV15 and J usage is TRBJ2-1, with D perhaps TRBD1 or TRBD2 (5 bases each). CDR1 and CDR2 (germline): LNHNV, YYDKDF (reference sequence). CDR3 length: 16 amino acids. V lost 5 bases, J lost 9 bases, and 23 bases lay in between.

The chain combines TRBV12-3 or TRBV12-4 with TRBJ2-5; TRBD1 agrees at 11 bases. The CDR3 contains 15 residues. V was clipped by 6 bases and J by 1 base; unmatched bases: 4. The CDR3 DNA reads TGTGCCAGCAGCCCGGACAGGGGGCCCCAAGAGACCCAGTACTTC. Its protein product is CASSPDRGPQETQYF.

About this clonotype: The junction departs from the called germline gene at one end, perhaps through a read error. This chain joins TRBV5-1 and TRBJ2-1; TRBD2 agrees at 16 bases. This CDR3 region has 17 residues. Germline CDR1 is SGHRS and CDR2 is YFSETQ. The CDR3 loop reads CASSSGLAGGPLGELFF. Here the CDR3 DNA reads TGCGCCAGCAGCTCGGGACTAGCGGGGGGGCCACTCGGTGAGCTGTTCTTC.

This clonotype came up a few times. The rearrangement joins TRBV6-2 or TRBV6-3 to TRBJ1-1; D not resolved. This CDR3 comprises 11 residues. Between the trimmed V and J ends, which lost 0 bases and 8 bases, there was a span of 4 bases. Looked up from germline, CDR1 is MNHEY and CDR2 is SVGEGT. The CDR3 region is CASSYSEEAFF. The CDR3 DNA reads TGTGCCAGCAGTTACTCGGAGGAAGCTTTCTTT.

The rearrangement links TRBV7-9 to TRBJ1-2; D not resolved. Germline CDR1 SEHNR, CDR2 FQNEAQ (reference sequence). V lost 9 bases and J 4 bases, leaving 24 bases between the germline ends. The CDR3 is 16 residues long. This CDR3 reads CASHSMRVPTPYGYTF. CDR3 nucleotides: TGTGCCAGTCACTCCATGCGGGTACCGACTCCCTATGGCTACACCTTC.

The table lists this clonotype with many counts. The chain uses TRBV29-1 and TRBJ2-1; weak D call: TRBD2 (7 bases). The CDR3 contains 15 residues. Trimming pared 4 bases from V and 0 bases from J, leaving 13 bases between. The V gene's germline CDR1 is SQVTM and CDR2 ANQGSEA. The CDR3 reads CSVVGGASSYNEQFF. CDR3 coding DNA: TGCAGCGTTGTGGGGGGGGCGAGCTCCTACAATGAGCAGTTCTTC.